This T cell receptor delta chain was obtained from a study of DNA immune sequencing with unique molecular identifiers (dated by TCRdb to the early 2020s). Concerning the study at large: Immunomagnetic cell separation was used to enrich gammadelta T cells from buffy coats, and the genomic DNA of the enriched gammadelta T cells was sequenced. Fluorescence-activated cell sorting was used to enrich gammadelta T cells from the PBMC of 10 healthy people. To compare enriched and non-enriched samples, approximately 93 ng of enriched gammadelta T-cell DNA and roughly 1 ug of non-enriched PBMC DNA were sequenced. The study developed and validated an ultrasensitive DNA-based TRD repertoire sequencing method using PCR-introduced unique molecular identifiers. The method was checked using synthetic reference molecules and blood samples from healthy people. Donors were healthy individuals, with fewer than 11 donors profiled from sorted peripheral blood gammadelta T cells. Study-wide findings and limitations: Variation in TRD repertoire diversity was observed between healthy donors, with several donors found to be highly oligoclonal, in that the top 5 clonotypes exceeded half of productive molecules. Novel TRD sequences not targeted by the primers cannot be detected by the primer-based approach. Among clonotypes in healthy donors, the most frequent TRD rearrangement was TRDV2 paired with TRDJ1.

V and J are truncated by 4 bases and 0 bases respectively, leaving an intervening sequence of 22 bases. The germline V gene yields NSMFDY for CDR1 and ISSIKDK for CDR2. Inclusive of the bounding cysteine and phenylalanine, the CDR3 is 17 residues long. The DNA shown is the 51-base CDR3, in frame from base 1. Library preparation employed multiplex PCR. A 32-plex assay, with primers for all 8 TRDV and 4 TRDJ genes spanning the CDR3, was used to amplify the genomic DNA. A 12-nucleotide UMI was added during three to four barcoding PCR cycles, followed by a second PCR with Illumina adapter primers. AMPure XP beads were used to purify the libraries, and library quality was checked on a Fragment Analyzer using the HS NGS Fragment kit. The sequencing was run with an Illumina MiniSeq mid-output kit, including roughly 20% PhiX, and 150 cycles of paired-end reads. On the study's bioinformatics: MIGEC version 1.2.9 was used to process the reads, grouping the reads by UMI and building error-corrected consensus sequences. Post-processing used modified VDJtools version 1.2.1 scripts and the tcR R package. TCRdb reran clone calling on the public reads with CATT; rows sharing one DNA sequence were then combined. TCRdb's processing, not the authors', yielded these V and J calls. The sample profile shows more than 4,000 delta-chain clones; roughly 12% of them were found once. The ten largest clonotypes hold approximately 52% of the sample.

About this clone itself: Which antigen it targets is not known. No base quality values were provided; no much bigger clone lies one nucleotide off.

The clonotype comes from a human donor in good health. This sequence uses TRAV29/DV5 and TRDJ1, with no reliable assignment of the D segment. In the absence of a J gene in TCRdb, the DNA was matched to germline to assign it here. The material sequenced was gamma-delta T cells enriched from blood buffy coat, or unenriched PBMCs (not recorded which). The DNA sequence is given as TGTGCAGCAGTACTCTACGAGAGCTCTTATTACACCGATAAACTCATCTTT. The encoded protein is CAAVLYESSYYTDKLIF.